The 27 T cell receptor beta chains below come from one sample, sequenced in a study of blood T cell repertoires in COVID-19. Clones were sequenced by immunoSEQ multiplex PCR, and TCRdb holds only the in-frame ones, with some missing. The table records about 140,000 clones, roughly nine tenths of them present only once. The specimen sequenced was peripheral blood. Receptors were obtained from a woman between 55 and 75 years old with active COVID-19.

This clone was seen a handful of times. The chain joins TRBV29-1 to TRBJ1-4; unclear D gene. This CDR3 contains 14 residues. The germline CDR1 and CDR2 sequences are SQVTM and ANQGSEA. V was trimmed by 6 bases and J by 0 bases, leaving 11 bases between them. CDR3 in amino acids: CSVATVATNEKLFF. The DNA of the CDR3 is TGCAGCGTAGCGACGGTTGCAACTAATGAAAAACTGTTTTTT.

The chain uses TRBV19 and TRBJ2-7; a possible D gene is TRBD2 (5 bases). V lost 0 bases and J 0 bases, leaving 18 bases between the germline ends. Germline V gene data show CDR1 as LNHDA and CDR2 as SQIVND (reference sequence). The CDR3 is made up of 18 amino acids. The CDR3: CASSIDRSREGSSYEQYF. CDR3 bases: TGTGCCAGTAGTATAGATCGGTCCCGTGAGGGTTCCTCCTACGAGCAGTACTTC.

The gene calls are TRBV18 and TRBJ2-7, with 10 bases lining up with TRBD2. V shed 1 base and J 0 bases; nucleotides not matched to a gene: 6. The germline CDR1 and CDR2 sequences are KGHSH and LQKENI. The length of the CDR3 is 17 residues. This CDR3 is CASSPRLAGAGSYEQYF. DNA for the CDR3: TGTGCCAGCTCACCACGCCTAGCGGGAGCCGGCTCCTACGAGCAGTACTTC. The full variable domain, rest sourced from reference TRBV18 and TRBJ2-7, is NAGVMQNPRHLVRRRGQEARLRCSPMKGHSHVYWYRQLPEEGLKFMVYLQKENIIDESGMPKERFSAEFPKEGPSILRIQQVVRGDSAAYFCASSPRLAGAGSYEQYFGPGTRLTVT.

This sequence joins TRBV28 and TRBJ1-1; D remains ambiguous. The CDR3 runs 15 residues. Trimming shortened V by 10 bases and J by 3 bases, and 21 bases separated the two germline ends. CDR1 and CDR2 from the germline V gene are MDHEN and SYDVKM. The CDR3 loop reads CATSNPAGRDTEAFF. The CDR3 DNA sequence: TGTGCCACGTCTAACCCCGCCGGGCGGGACACTGAAGCTTTCTTT.

The chain couples TRBV27 to TRBJ2-7, with D tentatively TRBD2 (6 bases). Trimming cost V 10 bases and J 6 bases, with 16 bases left between them. The CDR3 is 12 amino acids. The germline V gene encodes CDR1 MNHEY and CDR2 SMNVEV (reference sequence). In DNA, the CDR3 is TGTGCCAACCGAAAGCGGGCCCGCGAGCAGTACTTC. Its protein is CANRKRAREQYF.

This clone was detected once. The rearrangement uses TRBV27 and TRBJ2-7; 8 bases line up with TRBD1. CDR1 is MNHEY, CDR2 SMNVEV, per germline (reference sequence). The CDR3 is 14 amino acids. V shed 7 bases and J 3 bases; nucleotides not matched to a gene: 8. CDR3 in DNA: TGTGCCAGCAAAAGGACAGGGCAGGTCTACGAGCAGTACTTC. This codes for CASKRTGQVYEQYF.

The chain recombines TRBV7-3 with TRBJ1-1; 7 nucleotides line up with TRBD1. From germline, CDR1 is SGHTA and CDR2 FQGTGA. The CDR3 is made up of 15 amino acids. V lost 1 base, J lost 0 bases, and 2 bases stayed unmatched. In nucleotides, the CDR3 is TGTGCCAGCAGCTTAAAAGGGGGCATGAACACTGAAGCTTTCTTT. This translates into CASSLKGGMNTEAFF.

The CDR3 DNA sequence: TGTGCCAGCAGCTCCCAAAGGGGAAGAACTGAAGCTTTCTTT. This encodes CASSSQRGRTEAFF. V usage is TRBV5-4 and J usage is TRBJ1-1; maybe TRBD1 (5 bases). The V gene lost 3 bases and the J gene lost 5 bases, with 14 bases spanning the gap. This CDR3 is built from 14 residues. Germline CDR1 SGHNT, CDR2 YYREEE (reference sequence).

V is TRBV6-5 and J is TRBJ2-3; 7 bases agree with TRBD2. V trimming: 0 bases; J trimming: 4 bases; junction bases outside the gene matches: 7. Germline V gene data show CDR1 as MNHEY and CDR2 as SVGAGI. The CDR3 is made up of 16 amino acids. CDR3 coding DNA: TGTGCCAGCAGTTACTCCTATAGCGGGTGGGCAGATACGCAGTATTTT. Protein: CASSYSYSGWADTQYF.

The chain is built from TRBV5-4 and TRBJ2-5; 8 nucleotides match TRBD2. Trimming cost V 1 base and J 4 bases; bases outside gene matches: 6. The CDR3 loop spans 15 amino acids. Germline values: CDR1 SGHNT, CDR2 YYREEE (reference sequence). CDR3 nucleotides: TGTGCCAGCAGCTTGCCCAGCGGGAGCAGAGAGACCCAGTACTTC. It codes for CASSLPSGSRETQYF.

DNA for the CDR3: TGTGCCAGCAGCTTAGCCCCCGCGGGAGGGGGGCATGAGCAGTTCTTC. It yields the protein CASSLAPAGGGHEQFF. The V call is TRBV7-9, the J call TRBJ2-1; 9 nucleotides align to TRBD2. Per germline, CDR1 SEHNR and CDR2 FQNEAQ (reference sequence). With V trimmed by 0 bases and J by 8 bases, 8 bases remained unmatched. The CDR3 is 16 residues long.

The J gene is TRBJ1-1, the V gene TRBV5-5, with 9 bases lining up with TRBD1. J lost 4 bases, V lost 4 bases, and 11 bases had no gene match. The germline V gene encodes CDR1 SGHKS and CDR2 YYEKEE (reference sequence). The CDR3 is made up of 16 amino acids. In DNA form, the CDR3 reads TGTGCCAGCAGCAGGGGCCGGGACAGGGACGTCACTGAAGCTTTCTTT. It specifies CASSRGRDRDVTEAFF.

The rearrangement joins TRBV7-9 to TRBJ1-1; weak D call: TRBD1 (6 bases). V dropped 5 bases and J dropped 1 base, with 14 bases sitting between them. The germline gives CDR1 SEHNR, CDR2 FQNEAQ (reference sequence). The length of the CDR3 is 15 residues. CDR3 sequence reads: CASSPPDSWNTEAFF. The CDR3 DNA is TGTGCCAGCAGCCCCCCGGACAGCTGGAACACTGAAGCTTTCTTT.

This clone occurred a few times. The chain uses TRBV7-7 and TRBJ1-5; D gene ambiguous. The CDR3 covers 13 residues. V dropped 0 bases and J dropped 5 bases, with 5 bases sitting between them. Germline loops: CDR1 SSHAT, CDR2 FNYEAQ (reference sequence). As DNA, the CDR3 is TGTGCCAGCAGCTTAGCGCTAGATCAGCCCCAGCATTTT. Its protein product is CASSLALDQPQHF.

The chain has TRBV19 and TRBJ1-1; 10 bases agree with TRBD1. The V segment lost 6 bases and the J segment 3 bases; nucleotides outside the gene matches: 4. Germline lookup yields CDR1 LNHDA and CDR2 SQIVND (reference sequence). There are 14 residues in the CDR3. The CDR3 sequence is CASSRDRGYTEAFF. CDR3 DNA: TGTGCCAGTAGCAGGGACAGGGGCTACACTGAAGCTTTCTTT.

This sequence joins TRBV30 and TRBJ1-2, with 7 bases aligning to TRBD1. The CDR3 spans 14 residues. V dropped 3 bases and J dropped 4; count of bases not matched to a gene: 8. Germline-derived CDR1 and CDR2 are GTSNPN and SVGIG (reference sequence). DNA for the CDR3: TGTGCCTGGAGGGCAAACAGGGGCCTCTATGGCTACACCTTC. Translated: CAWRANRGLYGYTF.

The chain links TRBV7-6 to TRBJ1-1, with D hard to call. Trimming took 4 bases from V and 2 from J, leaving 11 bases between them. Germline-derived CDR1 and CDR2 are SGHVS and FNYEAQ. The CDR3 sequence is 14 residues long. CDR3 in DNA: TGTGCCAGCAGCTCCTGGACGGGAAACACTGAAGCTTTCTTT. This encodes CASSSWTGNTEAFF.

The chain uses TRBV4-2 and TRBJ2-7; the match to TRBD2 covers 8 bases. V trimming: 1 base; J trimming: 5 bases; junction bases outside the gene matches: 7. The germline V gene has CDR1 LGHNA and CDR2 YNFKEQ. This CDR3 contains 15 residues. The CDR3 region has the DNA TGTGCCAGCAGCCAAGGAGACGGGGGGGTCGACGAGCAGTACTTC. Protein product: CASSQGDGGVDEQYF.

The rearrangement uses TRBV28 and TRBJ1-5, with 9 bases aligning to TRBD1. Germline CDR1 and CDR2: MDHEN and SYDVKM. The CDR3 contains 16 residues. The V and J ends lost 6 bases and 2 bases, in that order; junction bases with no gene match: 8. For the CDR3, the DNA is TGTGCCAGCAGCCCGACAGGGGGTAACGGCAATCAGCCCCAGCATTTT. This gives the protein CASSPTGGNGNQPQHF. The full variable domain, completed using reference TRBV28 and TRBJ1-5, is DVKVTQSSRYLVKRTGEKVFLECVQDMDHENMFWYRQDPGLGLRLIYFSYDVKMKEKGDIPEGYSVSREKKERFSLILESASTNQTSMYLCASSPTGGNGNQPQHFGDGTRLSIL.

The chain recombines TRBV5-1 with TRBJ2-1; 7 bases line up with TRBD2. J gave up 2 bases and V 3 bases, and 5 bases lay outside the gene matches. This CDR3 has 15 residues. Germline V gene lookup returns CDR1 SGHRS and CDR2 YFSETQ. CDR3 in amino acids: CASSSLAAAYNEQFF. CDR3 sequence (DNA): TGCGCCAGCAGCTCCCTAGCGGCAGCCTACAATGAGCAGTTCTTC.

V usage is TRBV19 and J usage is TRBJ2-1; 12 nucleotides align to TRBD2. CDR1 LNHDA and CDR2 SQIVND come from the germline V gene (reference sequence). J gave up 4 bases and V 9 bases, and 10 bases lay outside the gene matches. The CDR3 totals 16 residues. The CDR3 loop is CASQRTSGTLYNEQFF. Here the CDR3 DNA reads TGTGCCAGCCAAAGGACTAGCGGGACGCTGTACAATGAGCAGTTCTTC.

The chain combines TRBV5-4 with TRBJ1-2, with TRBD1 identical over 8 bases. The length of the CDR3 is 14 residues. V trimming: 3 bases; J trimming: 4 bases; junction bases outside the gene matches: 5. Germline CDR1 SGHNT, CDR2 YYREEE (reference sequence). Here the CDR3 DNA reads TGTGCCAGCAGCTCCTCCGGGACAGGCTATGGCTACACCTTC. Protein: CASSSSGTGYGYTF.

The chain links TRBV19 to TRBJ2-1; 8 bases map to TRBD2. V shed 3 bases, J shed 10 bases, and the junction held 14 bases outside the gene matches. CDR1 is LNHDA, CDR2 SQIVND, per germline (reference sequence). This CDR3 has 16 residues. The CDR3 here is CASSILGLDVEKEQFF. Written as DNA, the CDR3 is TGTGCCAGTAGTATCTTGGGACTAGACGTTGAAAAAGAGCAGTTCTTC.

The chain employs TRBV23-1 and TRBJ1-4; D gene unclear. TRBV23-1 is sorted into the ORF group, with uncertain function. CDR3 length equals 15 residues. Deletions cut 4 bases from V and 8 bases from J, with 17 bases between. CDR3 in DNA: TGCGCCAGCAGTCCCAGAGAGGCGTGGAGAGAAAAACTGTTTTTT. Its protein is CASSPREAWREKLFF.

The rearrangement uses TRBV9 and TRBJ2-7, with TRBD1 as a possible D gene (7 bases). The CDR3 runs 15 residues. V was cut by 0 bases and J by 5 bases, with 15 bases left in between. Germline V lookup: CDR1 SGDLS, CDR2 YYNGEE. The CDR3 nucleotides read TGTGCCAGCAGCGTAGCCACAGGGGACTTCAACGAGCAGTACTTC. Amino acids: CASSVATGDFNEQYF.

The chain couples TRBV7-2 to TRBJ2-7, with D uncertain. CDR3 size: 13 residues. Germline V gene lookup returns CDR1 SGHTA and CDR2 FQGNSA. With 4 bases removed from V and 2 bases from J, the gap between germline ends came to 9 bases. This CDR3 is CASSSLPTYEQYF. In DNA form, the CDR3 reads TGTGCCAGCAGCTCCCTACCAACCTACGAGCAGTACTTC. The full variable domain, rest sourced from reference TRBV7-2 and TRBJ2-7, is GAGVSQSPSNKVTEKGKDVELRCDPISGHTALYWYRQSLGQGLEFLIYFQGNSAPDKSGLPSDRFSAERTGGSVSTLTIQRTQQEDSAVYLCASSSLPTYEQYFGPGTRLTVT.

CDR3 sequence reads: CASSESAVPGTSGYNEQFF. In DNA, the CDR3 is TGTGCCAGCAGCGAATCCGCGGTCCCCGGGACTAGCGGTTACAATGAGCAGTTCTTC. The J gene is TRBJ2-1, the V gene TRBV9; TRBD2 matches at 11 bases. Losses at the gene ends were 3 bases for V and 4 bases for J; bases not matched to a gene: 15. The CDR3 extends over 19 amino acids. In germline, CDR1 is SGDLS, CDR2 YYNGEE.